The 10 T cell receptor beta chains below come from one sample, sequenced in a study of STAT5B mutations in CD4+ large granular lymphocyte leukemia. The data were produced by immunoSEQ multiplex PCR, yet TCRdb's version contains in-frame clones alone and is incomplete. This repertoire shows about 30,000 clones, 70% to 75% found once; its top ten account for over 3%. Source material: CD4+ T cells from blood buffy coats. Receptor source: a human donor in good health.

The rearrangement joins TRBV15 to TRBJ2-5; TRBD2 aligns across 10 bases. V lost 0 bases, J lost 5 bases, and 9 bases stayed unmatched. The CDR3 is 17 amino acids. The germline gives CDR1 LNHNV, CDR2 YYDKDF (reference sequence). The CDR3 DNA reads TGTGCCACCAGCAGAGATTACTCAGCGGGAGGGTCGGAGACCCAGTACTTC. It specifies CATSRDYSAGGSETQYF.

The CDR3 sequence: CASSHDRLAAGQYF. CDR3 bases: TGCGCCAGCAGCCACGATAGACTAGCCGCAGGGCAGTATTTT. This rearrangement joins TRBV4-3 to TRBJ2-3; TRBD2 agrees at 7 bases. Trimming took 3 bases from V and 11 from J; bases not matched to a gene: 11. The V gene's germline CDR1 is LGHNA and CDR2 YSLEER. The CDR3 is 14 amino acids.

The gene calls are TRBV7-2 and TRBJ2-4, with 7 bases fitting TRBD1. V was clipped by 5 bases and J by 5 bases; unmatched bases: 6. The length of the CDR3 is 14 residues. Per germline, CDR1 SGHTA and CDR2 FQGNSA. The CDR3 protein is CASSPPDRQNIQYF. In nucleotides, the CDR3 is TGTGCCAGCAGCCCCCCGGACAGGCAAAACATTCAGTACTTC.

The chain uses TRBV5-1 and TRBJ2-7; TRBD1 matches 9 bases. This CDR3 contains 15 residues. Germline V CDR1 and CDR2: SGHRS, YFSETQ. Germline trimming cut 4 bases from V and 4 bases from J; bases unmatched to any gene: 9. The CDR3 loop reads CASSPAGTGLYEQYF. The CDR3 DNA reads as TGCGCCAGCAGCCCCGCCGGGACAGGGCTATACGAGCAGTACTTC.

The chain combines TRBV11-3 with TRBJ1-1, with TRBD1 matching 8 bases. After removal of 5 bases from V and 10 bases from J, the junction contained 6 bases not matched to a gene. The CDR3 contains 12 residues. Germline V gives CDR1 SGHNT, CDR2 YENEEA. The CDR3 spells CASSGPDRAAFF. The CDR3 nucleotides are TGTGCCAGCAGCGGACCGGACAGGGCAGCTTTCTTT.

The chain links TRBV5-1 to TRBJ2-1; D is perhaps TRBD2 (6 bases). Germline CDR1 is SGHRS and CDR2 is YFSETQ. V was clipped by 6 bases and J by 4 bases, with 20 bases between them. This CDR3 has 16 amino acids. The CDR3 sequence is CASTLAPSATYNEQFF. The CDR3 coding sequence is TGCGCCAGCACCCTGGCCCCTAGCGCAACTTACAATGAGCAGTTCTTC.

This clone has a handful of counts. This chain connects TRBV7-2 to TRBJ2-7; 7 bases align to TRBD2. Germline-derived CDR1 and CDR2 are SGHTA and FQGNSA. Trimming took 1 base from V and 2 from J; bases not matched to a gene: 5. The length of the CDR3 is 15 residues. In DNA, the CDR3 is TGTGCCAGCAGCTTAGAAGCTAGCGGCCCCTACGAGCAGTACTTC. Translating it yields CASSLEASGPYEQYF.

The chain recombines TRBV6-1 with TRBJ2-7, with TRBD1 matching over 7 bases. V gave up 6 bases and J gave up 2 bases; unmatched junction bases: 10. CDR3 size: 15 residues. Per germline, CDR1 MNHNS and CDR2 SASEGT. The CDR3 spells CASRVDDRATYEQYF. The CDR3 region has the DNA TGTGCCAGCAGGGTTGACGACAGGGCTACCTACGAGCAGTACTTC.

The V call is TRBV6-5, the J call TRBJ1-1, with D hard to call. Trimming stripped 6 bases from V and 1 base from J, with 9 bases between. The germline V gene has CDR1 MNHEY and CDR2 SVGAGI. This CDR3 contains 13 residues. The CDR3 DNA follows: TGTGCCAGCAGACAGATCCCGAACACTGAAGCTTTCTTT. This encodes CASRQIPNTEAFF.

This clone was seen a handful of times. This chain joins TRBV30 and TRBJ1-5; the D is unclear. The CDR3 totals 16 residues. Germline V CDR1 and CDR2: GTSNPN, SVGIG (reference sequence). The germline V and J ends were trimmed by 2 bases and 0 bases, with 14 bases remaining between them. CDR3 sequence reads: CAWSPRNDLSNQPQHF. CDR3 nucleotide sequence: TGTGCCTGGAGTCCCCGTAATGACCTTAGCAATCAGCCCCAGCATTTT.